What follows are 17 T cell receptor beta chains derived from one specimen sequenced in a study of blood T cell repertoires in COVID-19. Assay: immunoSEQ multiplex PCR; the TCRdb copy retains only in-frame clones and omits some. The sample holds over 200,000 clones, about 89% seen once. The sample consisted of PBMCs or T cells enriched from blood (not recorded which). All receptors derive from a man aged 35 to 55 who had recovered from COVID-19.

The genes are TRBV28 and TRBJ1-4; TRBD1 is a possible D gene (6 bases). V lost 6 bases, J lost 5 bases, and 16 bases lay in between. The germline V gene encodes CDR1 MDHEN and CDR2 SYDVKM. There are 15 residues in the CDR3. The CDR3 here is CASSIQGSPNEKLFF. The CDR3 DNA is TGTGCCAGCAGCATCCAGGGGAGTCCGAATGAAAAACTGTTTTTT. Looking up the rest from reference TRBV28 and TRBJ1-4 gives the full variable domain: DVKVTQSSRYLVKRTGEKVFLECVQDMDHENMFWYRQDPGLGLRLIYFSYDVKMKEKGDIPEGYSVSREKKERFSLILESASTNQTSMYLCASSIQGSPNEKLFFGSGTQLSVL.

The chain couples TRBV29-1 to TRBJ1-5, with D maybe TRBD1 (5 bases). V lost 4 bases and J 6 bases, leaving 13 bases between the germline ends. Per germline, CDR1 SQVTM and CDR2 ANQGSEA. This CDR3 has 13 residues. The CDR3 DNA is TGCAGCGTTGTGGGGGAGGTGGGTCAGCCCCAGCATTTT. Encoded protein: CSVVGEVGQPQHF.

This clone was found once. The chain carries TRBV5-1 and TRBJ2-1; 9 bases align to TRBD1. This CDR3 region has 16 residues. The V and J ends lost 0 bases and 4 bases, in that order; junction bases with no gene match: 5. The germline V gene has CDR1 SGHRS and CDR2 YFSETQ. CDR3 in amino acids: CASSLEQGAGYNEQFF. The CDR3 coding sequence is TGCGCCAGCAGCTTGGAACAGGGGGCTGGGTACAATGAGCAGTTCTTC.

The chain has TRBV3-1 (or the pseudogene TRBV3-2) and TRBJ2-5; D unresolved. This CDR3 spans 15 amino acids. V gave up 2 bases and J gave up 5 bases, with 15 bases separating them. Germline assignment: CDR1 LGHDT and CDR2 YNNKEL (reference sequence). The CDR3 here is CASSQPLPLNETQYF. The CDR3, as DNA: TGTGCCAGCAGCCAACCACTGCCGCTGAATGAGACCCAGTACTTC.

CDR3 residues: CAWSVETAFGKLFF. Written as DNA, the CDR3 is TGTGCCTGGAGTGTAGAGACAGCCTTTGGAAAACTGTTTTTT. The chain joins TRBV30 to TRBJ1-4, with D tentatively TRBD1 (5 bases). Trimming removed 0 bases from V and 10 bases from J, with 15 bases in between. The V gene's germline CDR1 is GTSNPN and CDR2 SVGIG (reference sequence). This CDR3 region has 14 residues.

The CDR3 is CASGIYPRGTGNQPQHF. The CDR3 DNA is TGTGCCAGCGGCATCTATCCGAGAGGCACTGGCAATCAGCCCCAGCATTTT. This chain uses TRBV28 with TRBJ1-5; D call uncertain. This CDR3 has 17 residues. Germline CDR1 reads MDHEN; CDR2 reads SYDVKM. V lost 8 bases to trimming and J lost 2 bases, with 22 bases between them.

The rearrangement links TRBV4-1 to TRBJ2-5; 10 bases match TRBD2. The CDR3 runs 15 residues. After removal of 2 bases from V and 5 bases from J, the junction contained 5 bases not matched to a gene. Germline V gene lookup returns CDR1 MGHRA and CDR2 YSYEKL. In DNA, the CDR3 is TGCGCCAGCAGCCAACTAGCGGGAGTATTGGAGACCCAGTACTTC. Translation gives CASSQLAGVLETQYF.

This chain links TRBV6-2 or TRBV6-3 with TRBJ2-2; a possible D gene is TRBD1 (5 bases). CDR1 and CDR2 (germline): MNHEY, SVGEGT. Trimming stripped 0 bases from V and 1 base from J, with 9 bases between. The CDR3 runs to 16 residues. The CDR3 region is CASSYSARENTGELFF. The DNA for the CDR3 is TGTGCCAGCAGTTACTCCGCCAGGGAGAACACCGGGGAGCTGTTTTTT.

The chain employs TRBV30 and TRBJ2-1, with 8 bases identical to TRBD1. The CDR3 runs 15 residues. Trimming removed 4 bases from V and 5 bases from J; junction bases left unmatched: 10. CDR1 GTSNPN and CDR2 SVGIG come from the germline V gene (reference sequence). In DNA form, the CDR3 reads TGTGCCTGGACCCCTGGGGACAGGCTCAACAATGAGCAGTTCTTC. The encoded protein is CAWTPGDRLNNEQFF.

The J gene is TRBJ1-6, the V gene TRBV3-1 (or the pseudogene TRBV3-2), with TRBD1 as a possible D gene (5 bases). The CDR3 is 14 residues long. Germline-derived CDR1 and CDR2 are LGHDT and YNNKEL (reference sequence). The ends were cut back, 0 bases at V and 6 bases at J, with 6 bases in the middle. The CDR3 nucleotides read TGTGCCAGCAGCCAAGACCAGGGTAATTCACCCCTCCACTTT. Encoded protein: CASSQDQGNSPLHF.

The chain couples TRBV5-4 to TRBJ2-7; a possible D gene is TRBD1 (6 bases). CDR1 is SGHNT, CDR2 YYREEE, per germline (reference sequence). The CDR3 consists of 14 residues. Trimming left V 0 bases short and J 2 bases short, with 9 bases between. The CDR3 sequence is CASSLGQEAYEQYF. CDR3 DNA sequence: TGTGCCAGCAGCTTGGGACAGGAGGCCTACGAGCAGTACTTC.

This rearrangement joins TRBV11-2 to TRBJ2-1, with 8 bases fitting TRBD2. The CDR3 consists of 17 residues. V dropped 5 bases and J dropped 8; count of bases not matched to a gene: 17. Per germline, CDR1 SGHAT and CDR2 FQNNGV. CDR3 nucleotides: TGTGCCAGCAGCGTACCCGGGACTAGTCTGGCCACGGATGAGCAGTTCTTC. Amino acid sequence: CASSVPGTSLATDEQFF.

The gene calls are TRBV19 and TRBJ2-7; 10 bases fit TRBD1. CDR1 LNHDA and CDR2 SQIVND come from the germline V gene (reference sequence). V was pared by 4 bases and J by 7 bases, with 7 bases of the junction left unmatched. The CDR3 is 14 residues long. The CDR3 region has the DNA TGTGCCAGTAGTACCCGGGACAGGGGATGGGAGCAGTACTTC. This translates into CASSTRDRGWEQYF.

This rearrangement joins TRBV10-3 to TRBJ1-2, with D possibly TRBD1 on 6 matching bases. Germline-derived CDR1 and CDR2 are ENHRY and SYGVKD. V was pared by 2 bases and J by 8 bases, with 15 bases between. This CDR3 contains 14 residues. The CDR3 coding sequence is TGTGCCATCAGTGAGGGACAGCCGACGAACGGCTACACCTTC. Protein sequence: CAISEGQPTNGYTF.

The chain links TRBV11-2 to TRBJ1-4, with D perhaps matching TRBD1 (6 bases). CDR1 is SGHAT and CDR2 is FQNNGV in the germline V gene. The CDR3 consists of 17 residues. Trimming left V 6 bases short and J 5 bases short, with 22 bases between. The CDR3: CASRPGRSGAINEKLFF. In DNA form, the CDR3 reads TGTGCCAGCAGACCAGGGCGTTCAGGGGCAATAAATGAAAAACTGTTTTTT.

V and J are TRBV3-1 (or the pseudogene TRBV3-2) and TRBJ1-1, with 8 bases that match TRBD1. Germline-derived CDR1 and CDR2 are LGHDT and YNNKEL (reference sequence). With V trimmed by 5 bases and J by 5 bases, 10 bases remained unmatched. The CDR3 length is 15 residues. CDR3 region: CASSKSSGGGTEAFF. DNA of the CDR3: TGTGCCAGCAGCAAAAGTTCAGGGGGCGGAACTGAAGCTTTCTTT.

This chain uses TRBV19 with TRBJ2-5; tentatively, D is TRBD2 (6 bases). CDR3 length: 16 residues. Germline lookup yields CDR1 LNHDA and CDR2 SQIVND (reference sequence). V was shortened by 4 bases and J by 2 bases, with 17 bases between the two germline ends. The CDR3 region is CASSTPTTSRQETQYF. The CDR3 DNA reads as TGTGCCAGTAGTACCCCAACGACTAGTAGGCAAGAGACCCAGTACTTC.